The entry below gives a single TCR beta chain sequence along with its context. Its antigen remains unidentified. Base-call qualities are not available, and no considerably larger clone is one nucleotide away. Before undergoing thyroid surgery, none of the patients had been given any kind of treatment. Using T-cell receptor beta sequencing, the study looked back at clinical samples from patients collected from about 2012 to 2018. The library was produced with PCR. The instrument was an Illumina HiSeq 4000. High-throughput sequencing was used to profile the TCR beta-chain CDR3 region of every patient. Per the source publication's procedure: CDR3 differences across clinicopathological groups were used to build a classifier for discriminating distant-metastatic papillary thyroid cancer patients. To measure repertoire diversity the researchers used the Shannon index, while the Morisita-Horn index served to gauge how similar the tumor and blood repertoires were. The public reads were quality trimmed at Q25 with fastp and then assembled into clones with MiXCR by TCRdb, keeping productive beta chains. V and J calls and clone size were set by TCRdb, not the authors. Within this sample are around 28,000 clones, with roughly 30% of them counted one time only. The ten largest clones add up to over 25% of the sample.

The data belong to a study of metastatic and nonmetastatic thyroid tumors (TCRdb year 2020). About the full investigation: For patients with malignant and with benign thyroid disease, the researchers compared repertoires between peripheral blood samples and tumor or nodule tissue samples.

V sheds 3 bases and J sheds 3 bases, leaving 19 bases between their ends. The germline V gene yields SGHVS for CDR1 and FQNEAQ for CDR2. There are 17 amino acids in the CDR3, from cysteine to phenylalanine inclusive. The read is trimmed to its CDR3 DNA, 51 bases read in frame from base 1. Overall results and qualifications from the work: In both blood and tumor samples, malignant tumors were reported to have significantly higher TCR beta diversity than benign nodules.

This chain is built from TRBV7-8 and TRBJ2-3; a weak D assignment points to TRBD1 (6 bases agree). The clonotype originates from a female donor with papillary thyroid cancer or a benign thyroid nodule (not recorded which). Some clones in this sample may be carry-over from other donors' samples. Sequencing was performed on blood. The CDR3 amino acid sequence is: CASSLLNRQGSTDTQYF. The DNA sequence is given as TGTGCCAGCAGCTTGCTAAATCGCCAGGGGAGTACAGATACGCAGTATTTT.